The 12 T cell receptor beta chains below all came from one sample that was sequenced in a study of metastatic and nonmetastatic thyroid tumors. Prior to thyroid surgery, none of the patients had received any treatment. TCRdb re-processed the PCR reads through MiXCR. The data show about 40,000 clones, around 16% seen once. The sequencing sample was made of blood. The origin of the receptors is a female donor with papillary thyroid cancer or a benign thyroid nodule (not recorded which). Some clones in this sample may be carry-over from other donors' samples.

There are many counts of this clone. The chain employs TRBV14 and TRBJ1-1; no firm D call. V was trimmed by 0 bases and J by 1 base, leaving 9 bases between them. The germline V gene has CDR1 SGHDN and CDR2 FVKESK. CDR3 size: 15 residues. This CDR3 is CASSQEALANTEAFF. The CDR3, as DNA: TGTGCCAGCAGCCAAGAAGCCTTGGCGAACACTGAAGCTTTCTTT.

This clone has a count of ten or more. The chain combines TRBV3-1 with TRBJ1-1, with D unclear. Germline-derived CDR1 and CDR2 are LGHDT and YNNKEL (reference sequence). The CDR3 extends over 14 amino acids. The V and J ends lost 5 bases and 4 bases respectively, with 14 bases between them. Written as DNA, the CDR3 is TGTGCCAGCAGCTACAGTGACCTCGGCACTGAAGCTTTCTTT. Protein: CASSYSDLGTEAFF.

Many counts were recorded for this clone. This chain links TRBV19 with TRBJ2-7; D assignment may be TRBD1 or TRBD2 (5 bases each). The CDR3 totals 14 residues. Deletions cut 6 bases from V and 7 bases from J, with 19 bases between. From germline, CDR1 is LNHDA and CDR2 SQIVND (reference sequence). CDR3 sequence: CASRTGDRLMEQYF. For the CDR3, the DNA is TGTGCCAGTAGAACCGGGGACCGACTGATGGAGCAGTACTTC.

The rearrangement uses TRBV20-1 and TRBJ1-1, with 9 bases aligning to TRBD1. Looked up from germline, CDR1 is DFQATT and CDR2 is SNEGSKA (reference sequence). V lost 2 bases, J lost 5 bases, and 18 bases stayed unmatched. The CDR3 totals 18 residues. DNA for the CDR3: TGCAGTGCTAGAATCGGACAGGGGTCAATTATCGTCGGTACTGAAGCTTTCTTT. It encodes CSARIGQGSIIVGTEAFF.

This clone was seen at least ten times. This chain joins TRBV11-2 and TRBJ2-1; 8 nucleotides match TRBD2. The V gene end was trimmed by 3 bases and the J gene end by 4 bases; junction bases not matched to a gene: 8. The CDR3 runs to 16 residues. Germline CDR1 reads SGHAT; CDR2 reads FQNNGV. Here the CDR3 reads CASSLGMREAYNEQFF. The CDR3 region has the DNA TGTGCCAGCAGCTTGGGGATGCGGGAGGCTTACAATGAGCAGTTCTTC.

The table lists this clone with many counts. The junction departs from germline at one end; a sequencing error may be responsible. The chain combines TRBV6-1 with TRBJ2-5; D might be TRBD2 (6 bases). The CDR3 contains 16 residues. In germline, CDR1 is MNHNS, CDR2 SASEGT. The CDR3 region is CASSPLIGGVGEAQYF. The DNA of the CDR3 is TGTGCCAGCAGTCCACTGATAGGAGGGGTTGGAGAGGCCCAGTACTTC.

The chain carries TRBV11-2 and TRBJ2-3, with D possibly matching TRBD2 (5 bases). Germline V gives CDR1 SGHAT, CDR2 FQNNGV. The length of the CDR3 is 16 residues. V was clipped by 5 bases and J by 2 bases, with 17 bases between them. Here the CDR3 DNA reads TGTGCCAGCAGCCGCGGGTCAACGACATTCACAGATACGCAGTATTTT. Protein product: CASSRGSTTFTDTQYF.

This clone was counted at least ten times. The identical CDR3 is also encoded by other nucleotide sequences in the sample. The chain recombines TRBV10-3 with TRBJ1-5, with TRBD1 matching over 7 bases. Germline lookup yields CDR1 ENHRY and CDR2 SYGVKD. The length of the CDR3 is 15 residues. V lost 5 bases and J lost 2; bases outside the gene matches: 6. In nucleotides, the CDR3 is TGTGCCATCAGTTCCTCAGGGGGGGGCAATCAGCCCCAGCATTTT. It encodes CAISSSGGGNQPQHF.

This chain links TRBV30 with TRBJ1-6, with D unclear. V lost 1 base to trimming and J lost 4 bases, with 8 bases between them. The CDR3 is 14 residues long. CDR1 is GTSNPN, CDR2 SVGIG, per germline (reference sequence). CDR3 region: CAWSGARYNSPLHF. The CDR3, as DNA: TGTGCCTGGAGTGGGGCCAGGTATAATTCACCCCTCCACTTT. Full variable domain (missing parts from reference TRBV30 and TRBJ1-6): SQTIHQWPATLVQPVGSPLSLECTVEGTSNPNLYWYRQAAGRGLQLLFYSVGIGQISSEVPQNLSASRPQDRQFILSSKKLLLSDSGFYLCAWSGARYNSPLHFGNGTRLTVT.

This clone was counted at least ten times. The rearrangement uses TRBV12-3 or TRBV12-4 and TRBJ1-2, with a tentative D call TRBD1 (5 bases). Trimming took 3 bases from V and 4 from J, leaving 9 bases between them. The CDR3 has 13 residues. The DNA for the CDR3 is TGTGCCAGCAGTTTTGGGGACGGCTATGGCTACACCTTC. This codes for CASSFGDGYGYTF.

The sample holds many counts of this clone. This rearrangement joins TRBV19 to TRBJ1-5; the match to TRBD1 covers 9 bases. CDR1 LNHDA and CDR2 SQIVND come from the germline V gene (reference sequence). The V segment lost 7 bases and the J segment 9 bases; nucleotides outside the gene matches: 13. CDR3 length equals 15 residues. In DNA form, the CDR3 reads TGTGCCAGTACCCTTTTTGGGACAGGGCTTTGGCCCCAGCATTTT. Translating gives CASTLFGTGLWPQHF. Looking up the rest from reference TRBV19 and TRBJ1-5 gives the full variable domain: DGGITQSPKYLFRKEGQNVTLSCEQNLNHDAMYWYRQDPGQGLRLIYYSQIVNDFQKGDIAEGYSVSREKKESFPLTVTSAQKNPTAFYLCASTLFGTGLWPQHFGDGTRLSIL.

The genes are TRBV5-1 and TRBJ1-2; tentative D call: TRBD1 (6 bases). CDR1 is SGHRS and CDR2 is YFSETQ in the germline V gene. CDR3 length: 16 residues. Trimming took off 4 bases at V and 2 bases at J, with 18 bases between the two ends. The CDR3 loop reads CASSPRPGDKNYGYTF. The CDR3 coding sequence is TGCGCCAGCAGCCCCAGACCCGGGGACAAAAACTATGGCTACACCTTC.